These 26 T cell receptor beta chains came from one sample sequenced in a study of T cell responses to AZD1222 COVID-19 vaccine. The protocol was immunoSEQ multiplex PCR, while the TCRdb copy is restricted to in-frame clones and leaves out a portion. The sample contains 140,000 to 150,000 clones, about 89% of which appear only once. Sequencing used peripheral blood, obtained 28 days after the second dose of the MenACWY control vaccine. The receptors shown here come from an adult who received the MenACWY meningococcal vaccine as a control.

The chain uses TRBV10-3 and TRBJ2-1, with 7 bases identical to TRBD1. V shed 7 bases, J shed 6 bases, and the junction held 9 bases outside the gene matches. CDR3 length equals 14 residues. Per germline, CDR1 ENHRY and CDR2 SYGVKD. CDR3 sequence: CAINRQGVGNEQFF. Here the CDR3 DNA reads TGTGCCATCAACAGACAGGGTGTGGGCAATGAGCAGTTCTTC.

The CDR3 DNA follows: TGTGCCAGCAGCGTAGAGGAGGGAGGGCCCTACGAGCAGTACTTC. Amino acid sequence: CASSVEEGGPYEQYF. V gene TRBV9 combines with J gene TRBJ2-7, with TRBD2 matching over 7 bases. The V gene's germline CDR1 is SGDLS and CDR2 YYNGEE. The CDR3 has 15 amino acids. J lost 2 bases, V lost 0 bases, and 5 bases had no gene match.

This chain joins TRBV5-4 and TRBJ1-2; possibly TRBD1 for D (5 bases). The CDR3 length is 14 residues. Germline CDR1 reads SGHNT; CDR2 reads YYREEE (reference sequence). V was shortened by 4 bases and J by 6 bases, with 16 bases between the two germline ends. The CDR3 nucleotides read TGTGCCAGCAGCCACGGCAGGGTACTGGATGGCTACACCTTC. Translated, it gives CASSHGRVLDGYTF.

This clone was counted between two and nine times. J is TRBJ1-2 and V is TRBV9; 7 bases are a match to TRBD1. The trim removed 3 bases at V and 3 bases at J, leaving 2 bases unmatched. This CDR3 contains 13 residues. Germline V gene lookup returns CDR1 SGDLS and CDR2 YYNGEE. The CDR3 DNA reads TGTGCCAGCAGCGCCACAGGGGACTATGGCTACACCTTC. It yields the protein CASSATGDYGYTF.

This clone was detected only a few times. The chain employs TRBV6-5 and TRBJ2-7, with TRBD2 as a possible D gene (5 bases). V was clipped by 2 bases and J by 2 bases, with 13 bases between them. CDR3 size: 15 residues. CDR1 and CDR2 (germline): MNHEY, SVGAGI. This CDR3 reads CASSYDIAGAYEQYF. CDR3 nucleotide sequence: TGTGCCAGCAGTTACGATATCGCGGGTGCCTACGAGCAGTACTTC.

This chain uses TRBV11-2 with TRBJ2-2; 12 bases match TRBD1. The CDR3 loop spans 16 amino acids. Per germline, CDR1 SGHAT and CDR2 FQNNGV. Losses at the gene ends were 6 bases for V and 4 bases for J; bases not matched to a gene: 6. CDR3 protein: CASRLGTGGGTGELFF. CDR3 nucleotide sequence: TGTGCCAGCAGACTAGGGACAGGGGGCGGCACCGGGGAGCTGTTTTTT.

This chain links TRBV29-1 with TRBJ1-5; D perhaps matches TRBD1 (5 bases). V lost 5 bases and J 0 bases, leaving 11 bases between the germline ends. CDR3 length: 14 amino acids. Germline values: CDR1 SQVTM, CDR2 ANQGSEA. The chain's CDR3 is CSVTGTDSNQPQHF. The CDR3 nucleotides are TGCAGCGTTACCGGGACGGATAGCAATCAGCCCCAGCATTTT. Combining the CDR3 with reference TRBV29-1 and TRBJ1-5 gives the whole variable domain SAVISQKPSRDICQRGTSLTIQCQVDSQVTMMFWYRQQPGQSLTLIATANQGSEATYESGFVIDKFPISRPNLTFSTLTVSNMSPEDSSIYLCSVTGTDSNQPQHFGDGTRLSIL.

The rearrangement uses TRBV28 and TRBJ1-6; D may be TRBD1 (5 bases). V was cut by 6 bases and J by 7 bases, with 10 bases left in between. The CDR3 extends over 13 amino acids. Germline V gene sequence: CDR1 MDHEN, CDR2 SYDVKM. CDR3 coding DNA: TGTGCCAGCAGACCAGGGAAAAATTCACCCCTCCACTTT. Encoded protein: CASRPGKNSPLHF.

This rearrangement joins TRBV24-1 to TRBJ2-2; the match to TRBD1 covers 7 bases. This CDR3 has 15 amino acids. Trimming removed 5 bases from V and 4 bases from J; junction bases left unmatched: 6. Germline V CDR1 and CDR2: KGHDR, SFDVKD. For the CDR3, the DNA is TGTGCCACCAGTGCGACAGGGAAGGTCACCGGGGAGCTGTTTTTT. As protein: CATSATGKVTGELFF.

The rearrangement joins TRBV4-1 to TRBJ2-3; tentatively, D is TRBD1 (5 bases). The CDR3 contains 16 residues. CDR1 and CDR2 from the germline V gene are MGHRA and YSYEKL. V lost 0 bases to trimming and J lost 3 bases, with 13 bases between them. This CDR3 reads CASSQDLGADTDTQYF. In DNA, the CDR3 is TGCGCCAGCAGCCAAGATCTAGGGGCTGATACAGATACGCAGTATTTT.

CDR3: CASSKGADTDTQYF. CDR3 nucleotide sequence: TGCGCCAGCAGCAAGGGGGCCGACACAGATACGCAGTATTTT. The chain recombines TRBV5-1 with TRBJ2-3; 7 nucleotides agree with TRBD1. The J segment lost 2 bases and the V segment lost 4 bases, leaving 4 bases of the junction unmatched. Germline CDR1 reads SGHRS; CDR2 reads YFSETQ. The CDR3 totals 14 residues. The variable domain in full, completed from reference TRBV5-1 and TRBJ2-3, reads KAGVTQTPRYLIKTRGQQVTLSCSPISGHRSVSWYQQTPGQGLQFLFEYFSETQRNKGNFPGRFSGRQFSNSRSEMNVSTLELGDSALYLCASSKGADTDTQYFGPGTRLTVL.

The rearrangement joins TRBV4-3 to TRBJ2-5, with TRBD1 as a possible D gene (6 bases). V lost 0 bases, J lost 6 bases, and 8 bases lay in between. This CDR3 has 13 amino acids. The germline V gene encodes CDR1 LGHNA and CDR2 YSLEER. Written as DNA, the CDR3 is TGCGCCAGCAGCCAAGAACAGGGACAGACCCAGTACTTC. This sequence encodes CASSQEQGQTQYF.

The chain uses TRBV9 and TRBJ1-4; 11 bases agree with TRBD1. V was clipped by 5 bases and J by 6 bases; unmatched bases: 12. Per germline, CDR1 SGDLS and CDR2 YYNGEE. The CDR3 extends over 17 amino acids. The CDR3 DNA is TGTGCCAGCAGTGTCGGGACAGGGGGGGCTGCGGATGAAAAACTGTTTTTT. It codes for CASSVGTGGAADEKLFF.

The rearrangement uses TRBV28 and TRBJ2-3; no firm D call. V lost 3 bases to trimming and J lost 5 bases, with 12 bases between them. CDR1 is MDHEN, CDR2 SYDVKM, per germline. This CDR3 contains 14 residues. DNA of the CDR3: TGTGCCAGCAGTTTTCCCCTTACGGGAGATACGCAGTATTTT. Protein product: CASSFPLTGDTQYF.

V usage is TRBV11-3 and J usage is TRBJ2-7, with no clear D. Trimming stripped 5 bases from V and 6 bases from J, with 14 bases between. CDR3 length: 13 amino acids. The germline gives CDR1 SGHNT, CDR2 YENEEA. The CDR3 DNA is TGTGCCAGCAGCCCCCCTTGGTCTAGCGAGCAGTACTTC. This translates into CASSPPWSSEQYF.

The V gene is TRBV27, the J gene TRBJ2-7; D may correspond to TRBD1 or TRBD2 (7 bases each). CDR1 MNHEY and CDR2 SMNVEV come from the germline V gene (reference sequence). CDR3 size: 17 residues. Trimming shortened V by 5 bases and J by 5 bases, and 25 bases separated the two germline ends. CDR3: CASSTRGGRGLVNEQYF. In DNA form, the CDR3 reads TGTGCCAGCAGTACACGTGGGGGGAGGGGGCTGGTTAACGAGCAGTACTTC.

This clone was observed a single time. The chain combines TRBV28 with TRBJ2-7; D uncertain. The V end lost 6 bases, the J end lost 1 base, and 10 bases lay between the germline ends. There are 13 residues in the CDR3. Germline V gives CDR1 MDHEN, CDR2 SYDVKM. The CDR3: CASRNLGSYEQYF. In DNA form, the CDR3 reads TGTGCCAGCAGGAATCTAGGATCCTACGAGCAGTACTTC.

The chain joins TRBV18 to TRBJ1-2; D gene unclear. The CDR3 has 14 amino acids. The germline V gene has CDR1 KGHSH and CDR2 LQKENI. V was trimmed by 3 bases and J by 13 bases, leaving 21 bases between them. CDR3 nucleotide sequence: TGTGCCAGCTCACCGTCGTCAGGCGACTATTCGATCACCTTC. Amino acid sequence: CASSPSSGDYSITF.

The rearrangement links TRBV12-3 or TRBV12-4 to TRBJ1-5; 7 bases are shared with TRBD1. Losses at the gene ends were 2 bases for V and 12 bases for J; bases not matched to a gene: 7. The CDR3 is made up of 13 amino acids. The CDR3 DNA reads TGTGCCAGCAGTTTACACAACCCAGGGGGCCAGCATTTT. The encoded protein is CASSLHNPGGQHF.

This sequence joins TRBV27 and TRBJ2-7; 10 nucleotides line up with TRBD1. V lost 6 bases to trimming and J lost 5 bases; unmatched junction nucleotides: 13. The germline gives CDR1 MNHEY, CDR2 SMNVEV (reference sequence). The CDR3 spans 16 residues. The CDR3, as DNA: TGTGCCAGCAGCATCAACCCGGGACAGGGGAAGGACGAGCAGTACTTC. This sequence encodes CASSINPGQGKDEQYF.

The chain recombines TRBV4-3 with TRBJ1-2; 10 nucleotides match TRBD1. After removal of 2 bases from V and 5 bases from J, the junction contained 5 bases not matched to a gene. Germline V gene data show CDR1 as LGHNA and CDR2 as YSLEER. The CDR3 has 15 amino acids. CDR3 loop: CASSQSTGQGYGYTF. CDR3 bases: TGCGCCAGCAGCCAAAGTACGGGACAGGGGTATGGCTACACCTTC.

This clone was seen a single time. The genes are TRBV6-2 or TRBV6-3 and TRBJ2-5, with D possibly being TRBD1 (6 bases). The CDR3 totals 14 residues. Trimming took 5 bases from V and 5 from J, leaving 15 bases between them. Germline CDR1 is MNHEY and CDR2 is SVGEGT. For the CDR3, the DNA is TGTGCCAGCAGTGGACAGCCAAAGGCGGAGACCCAGTACTTC. Encoded protein: CASSGQPKAETQYF.

This clone was seen only a few times. V and J are TRBV6-5 and TRBJ1-2; D is possibly TRBD1 (6 bases). Germline V lookup: CDR1 MNHEY, CDR2 SVGAGI. There are 12 residues in the CDR3. Trimming took off 1 base at V and 11 bases at J, with 11 bases between the two ends. The CDR3: CASSYLGQSYTF. The CDR3 DNA follows: TGTGCCAGCAGTTACTTGGGACAAAGTTACACCTTC.

This clone was seen once. The chain uses TRBV7-3 and TRBJ1-5; no reliable D call. The CDR3 is made up of 13 amino acids. Trimming stripped 2 bases from V and 1 base from J, with 3 bases between. Germline CDR1 and CDR2: SGHTA and FQGTGA. CDR3 loop: CASSLDSNQPQHF. DNA for the CDR3: TGTGCCAGCAGCTTAGACAGCAATCAGCCCCAGCATTTT.

The chain carries TRBV5-1 and TRBJ2-5; no definite D call. CDR3 length equals 11 residues. Germline CDR1 reads SGHRS; CDR2 reads YFSETQ. V was trimmed by 3 bases and J by 2 bases, leaving 2 bases between them. CDR3 residues: CASSSQETQYF. CDR3 in DNA: TGCGCCAGCAGCTCTCAAGAGACCCAGTACTTC.

This chain uses TRBV29-1 with TRBJ1-3; the D is unclear. V lost 4 bases and J lost 1, with 8 bases in between. Germline lookup yields CDR1 SQVTM and CDR2 ANQGSEA. This CDR3 has 13 amino acids. This chain's CDR3 is CSVGLSSGNTIYF. The CDR3 DNA follows: TGCAGCGTTGGTCTAAGTTCTGGAAACACCATATATTTT.